Following are 14 T cell receptor beta chains from one sample sequenced in a study of T cells after yellow fever vaccination. TCRdb called the 5' RACE reads again in MiXCR, with one record for every CDR3 protein. The sample holds 500,000 to 650,000 distinct CDR3 sequences, roughly an eighth seen once. The specimen was PBMCs, collected on the day of the yellow fever booster vaccination. Source of these receptors: a man aged 25 to 45 who received the YFV17D yellow fever vaccine.

This clonotype was found a few times. The chain has TRBV5-4 and TRBJ2-5; D uncertain. The CDR3 runs to 13 residues. Looked up from germline, CDR1 is SGHNT and CDR2 is YYREEE (reference sequence). The V and J ends lost 2 bases and 5 bases respectively, with 10 bases between them. Here the CDR3 DNA reads TGTGCCAGCAGCTTAAGTAGTCGGGAGACCCAGTACTTC. This sequence encodes CASSLSSRETQYF.

This chain uses TRBV6-5 with TRBJ2-7; a possible D gene is TRBD1 (6 bases). Germline-derived CDR1 and CDR2 are MNHEY and SVGAGI. CDR3 size: 16 residues. Trimming took 2 bases from V and 1 from J, leaving 15 bases between them. This chain's CDR3 is CASSYGPGQGSYEQYF. Here the CDR3 DNA reads TGTGCCAGCAGTTACGGACCGGGACAAGGTTCCTACGAGCAGTACTTC.

The chain carries TRBV20-1 and TRBJ1-1; the D is unclear. This CDR3 comprises 12 residues. Deletions cut 0 bases from V and 3 bases from J, with 5 bases between. The germline CDR1 and CDR2 sequences are DFQATT and SNEGSKA (reference sequence). This chain's CDR3 is CSAREDYTEAFF. CDR3 DNA: TGCAGTGCTAGAGAGGATTACACTGAAGCTTTCTTT.

The CDR3 spells CASSLMENSPLHF. The CDR3 nucleotides read TGTGCCAGCAGCTTAATGGAAAATTCACCCCTCCACTTT. The chain carries TRBV7-9 and TRBJ1-6; the D is unclear. Deletions cut 2 bases from V and 7 bases from J, with 6 bases between. Per germline, CDR1 SEHNR and CDR2 FQNEAQ (reference sequence). The CDR3 sequence is 13 residues long.

The J gene is TRBJ2-1, the V gene TRBV15; D not resolved. CDR1 is LNHNV, CDR2 YYDKDF, per germline (reference sequence). The CDR3 length is 16 residues. The ends were cut back, 1 base at V and 6 bases at J, with 16 bases in the middle. The CDR3 sequence: CATSRGFGPKGNEQFF. CDR3 coding DNA: TGTGCCACCAGCAGAGGTTTCGGACCCAAGGGCAATGAGCAGTTCTTC.

CDR3 coding DNA: TGTGCCATCAGTGAGTCGGGGGGGTCAAGCAATCAGCCCCAGCATTTT. Translation: CAISESGGSSNQPQHF. This sequence joins TRBV10-3 and TRBJ1-5, with D perhaps TRBD1 (5 bases). Trimming took 0 bases from V and 1 from J, leaving 10 bases between them. The CDR3 sequence is 16 residues long. Germline V lookup: CDR1 ENHRY, CDR2 SYGVKD.

The rearrangement uses TRBV5-1 and TRBJ1-3, with D possibly TRBD1 on 5 matching bases. The CDR3 totals 15 residues. Germline V gene lookup returns CDR1 SGHRS and CDR2 YFSETQ. V lost 0 bases, J lost 9 bases, and 16 bases lay in between. Written as DNA, the CDR3 is TGCGCCAGCAGCTTGGTGGGGGTCGCCGGGGGCACCATATATTTT. It is translated as CASSLVGVAGGTIYF.

The chain has TRBV20-1 and TRBJ2-5; possible D gene TRBD1, 6 bases. The CDR3 loop spans 13 amino acids. V was trimmed by 2 bases and J by 2 bases, leaving 9 bases between them. Looked up from germline, CDR1 is DFQATT and CDR2 is SNEGSKA (reference sequence). Here the CDR3 reads CSARTGNQETQYF. In DNA form, the CDR3 reads TGCAGTGCTAGAACAGGGAATCAAGAGACCCAGTACTTC.

This clonotype was recorded a few times. CDR3 region: CASSQDAGVSYEQYF. CDR3 DNA: TGCGCCAGCAGCCAAGACGCTGGGGTCTCCTACGAGCAGTACTTC. The chain links TRBV4-3 to TRBJ2-7; D unresolved. The germline V gene encodes CDR1 LGHNA and CDR2 YSLEER. V was pared by 0 bases and J by 0 bases, with 9 bases between. The CDR3 spans 15 residues.

There are a few counts of this clonotype. In DNA, the CDR3 is TGTGCCAGCAGCCCAGACCCGCTAACTAATGAAAAACTGTTTTTT. This gives the protein CASSPDPLTNEKLFF. This chain connects TRBV7-2 to TRBJ1-4; D uncertain. V was pared by 5 bases and J by 1 base, with 11 bases between. Germline CDR1 and CDR2: SGHTA and FQGNSA. The CDR3 is made up of 15 amino acids.

In this sample, this clonotype turned up a few times. The genes are TRBV15 and TRBJ2-1; TRBD2 aligns across 9 bases. V lost 0 bases, J lost 4 bases, and 1 base stayed unmatched. The CDR3 totals 15 residues. Germline CDR1 reads LNHNV; CDR2 reads YYDKDF (reference sequence). The DNA for the CDR3 is TGTGCCACCAGCAGAGAGACTAGCGGATACAATGAGCAGTTCTTC. This codes for CATSRETSGYNEQFF.

CDR3 nucleotides: TGCAGTGCTAGAGGGGATGGGTGGGTTGAGCAGTTCTTC. Translation: CSARGDGWVEQFF. The chain is built from TRBV20-1 and TRBJ2-1; no definite D call. The CDR3 runs to 13 residues. The germline V gene encodes CDR1 DFQATT and CDR2 SNEGSKA (reference sequence). V gave up 1 base and J gave up 9 bases, with 13 bases separating them.

This clonotype has only one observation. This sequence may be a read error, since a much larger clone differs from it by one base. V usage is TRBV7-9 and J usage is TRBJ2-2, with a weak D call TRBD2 (6 bases). CDR3 length: 15 residues. Germline loops: CDR1 SEHNR, CDR2 FQNEAQ (reference sequence). The CDR3 region has the DNA TGTGCCAGCATCTTAGCCGGGAGAGACACCGGGGAGCTGTTTTTT. Translating it yields CASILAGRDTGELFF. The full variable domain, completed using reference TRBV7-9 and TRBJ2-2, is DTGVSQNPRHKITKRGQNVTFRCDPISEHNRLYWYRQTLGQGPEFLTYFQNEAQLEKSRLLSDRFSAERPKGSFSTLEIQRTEQGDSAMYLCASILAGRDTGELFFGEGSRLTVL.

This rearrangement joins TRBV6-4 to TRBJ2-3; D is uncertain. Looked up from germline, CDR1 is MRHNA and CDR2 is SNTAGT. CDR3 length: 12 amino acids. The ends were cut back, 7 bases at V and 1 base at J, with 6 bases in the middle. The CDR3 bases are TGTGCCAGCATCCCACGCACAGATACGCAGTATTTT. It translates to CASIPRTDTQYF.